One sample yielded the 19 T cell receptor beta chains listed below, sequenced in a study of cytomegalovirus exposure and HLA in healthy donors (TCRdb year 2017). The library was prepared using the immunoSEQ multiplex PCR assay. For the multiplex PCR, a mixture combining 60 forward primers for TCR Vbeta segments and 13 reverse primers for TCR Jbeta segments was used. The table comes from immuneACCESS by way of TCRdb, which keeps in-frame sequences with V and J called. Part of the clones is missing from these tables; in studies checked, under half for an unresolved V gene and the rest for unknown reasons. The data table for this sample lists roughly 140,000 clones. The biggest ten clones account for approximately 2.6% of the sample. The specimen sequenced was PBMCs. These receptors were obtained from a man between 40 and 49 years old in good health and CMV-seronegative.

In DNA, the CDR3 is TGTGCCAGTAGTTTGGACAAGAATCAGCCCCAGCATTTT. Encoded protein: CASSLDKNQPQHF. The chain links TRBV19 to TRBJ1-5, with D possibly TRBD1 on 5 matching bases. The V end lost 5 bases, the J end lost 4 bases, and 9 bases lay between the germline ends. Germline V gives CDR1 LNHDA, CDR2 SQIVND (reference sequence). CDR3 length equals 13 residues.

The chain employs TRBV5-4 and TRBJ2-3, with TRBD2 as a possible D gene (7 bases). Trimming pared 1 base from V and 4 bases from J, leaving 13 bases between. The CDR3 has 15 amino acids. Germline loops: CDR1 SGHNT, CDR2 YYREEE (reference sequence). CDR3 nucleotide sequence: TGTGCCAGCAGCTTGAGGGGGGGGATCGCAGATACGCAGTATTTT. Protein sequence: CASSLRGGIADTQYF.

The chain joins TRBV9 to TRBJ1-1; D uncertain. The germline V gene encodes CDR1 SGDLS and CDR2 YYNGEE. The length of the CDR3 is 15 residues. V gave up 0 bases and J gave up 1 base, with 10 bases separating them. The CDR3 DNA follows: TGTGCCAGCAGCGTAGGTCAGGCGGGGAACACTGAAGCTTTCTTT. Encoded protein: CASSVGQAGNTEAFF.

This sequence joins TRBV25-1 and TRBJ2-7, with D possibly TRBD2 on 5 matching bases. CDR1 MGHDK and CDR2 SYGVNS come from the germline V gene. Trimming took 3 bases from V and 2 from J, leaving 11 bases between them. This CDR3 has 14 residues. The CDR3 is CASSEGKRTYEQYF. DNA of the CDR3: TGTGCCAGCAGTGAGGGTAAGCGGACCTACGAGCAGTACTTC.

CDR3 coding DNA: TGTGCCAGCAGGCAGGGTAATGGCAATCAGCCCCAGCATTTT. It is translated as CASRQGNGNQPQHF. The chain recombines TRBV6-5 with TRBJ1-5; perhaps TRBD1 as D (5 bases). CDR3 size: 14 residues. V was trimmed by 6 bases and J by 2 bases, leaving 11 bases between them. Germline CDR1 is MNHEY and CDR2 is SVGAGI.

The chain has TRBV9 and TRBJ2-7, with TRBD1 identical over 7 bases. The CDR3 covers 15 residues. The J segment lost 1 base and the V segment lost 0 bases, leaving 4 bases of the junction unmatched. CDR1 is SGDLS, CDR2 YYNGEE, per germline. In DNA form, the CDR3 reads TGTGCCAGCAGCGTAGGAGAGGGGGCTTCCTACGAGCAGTACTTC. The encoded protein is CASSVGEGASYEQYF. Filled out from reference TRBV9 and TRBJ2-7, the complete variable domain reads DSGVTQTPKHLITATGQRVTLRCSPRSGDLSVYWYQQSLDQGLQFLIQYYNGEERAKGNILERFSAQQFPDLHSELNLSSLELGDSALYFCASSVGEGASYEQYFGPGTRLTVT.

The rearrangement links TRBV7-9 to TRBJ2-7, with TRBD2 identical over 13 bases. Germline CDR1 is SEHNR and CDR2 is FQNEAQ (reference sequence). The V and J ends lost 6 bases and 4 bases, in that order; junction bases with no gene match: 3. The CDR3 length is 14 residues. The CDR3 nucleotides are TGTGCCAGCAGTCTACTAGCGGGGGGGTACGAGCAGTACTTC. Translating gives CASSLLAGGYEQYF.

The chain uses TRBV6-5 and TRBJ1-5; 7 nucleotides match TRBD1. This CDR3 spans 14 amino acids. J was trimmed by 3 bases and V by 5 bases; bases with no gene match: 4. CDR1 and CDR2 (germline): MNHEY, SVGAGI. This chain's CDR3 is CASSTGQPNQPQHF. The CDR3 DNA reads TGTGCCAGCAGTACGGGACAGCCCAATCAGCCCCAGCATTTT.

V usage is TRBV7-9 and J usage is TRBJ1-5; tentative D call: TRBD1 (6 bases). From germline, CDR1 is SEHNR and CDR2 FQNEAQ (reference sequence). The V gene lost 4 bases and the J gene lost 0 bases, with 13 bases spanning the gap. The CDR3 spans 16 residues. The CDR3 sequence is CASSSTQGYSNQPQHF. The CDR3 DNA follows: TGTGCCAGCAGCTCCACCCAGGGGTATAGCAATCAGCCCCAGCATTTT. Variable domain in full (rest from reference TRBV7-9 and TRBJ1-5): DTGVSQNPRHKITKRGQNVTFRCDPISEHNRLYWYRQTLGQGPEFLTYFQNEAQLEKSRLLSDRFSAERPKGSFSTLEIQRTEQGDSAMYLCASSSTQGYSNQPQHFGDGTRLSIL.

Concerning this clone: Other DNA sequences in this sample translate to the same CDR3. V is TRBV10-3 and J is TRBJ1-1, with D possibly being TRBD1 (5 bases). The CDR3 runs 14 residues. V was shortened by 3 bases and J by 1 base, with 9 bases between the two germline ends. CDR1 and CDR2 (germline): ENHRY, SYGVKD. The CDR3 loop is CAISDRQGNTEAFF. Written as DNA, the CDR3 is TGTGCCATCAGTGACAGGCAGGGGAACACTGAAGCTTTCTTT.

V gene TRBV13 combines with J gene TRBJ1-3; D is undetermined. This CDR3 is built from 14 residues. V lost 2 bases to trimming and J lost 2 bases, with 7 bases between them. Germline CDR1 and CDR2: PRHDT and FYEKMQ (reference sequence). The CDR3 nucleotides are TGTGCCAGCAGCTTAAGAGTCACTGGAAACACCATATATTTT. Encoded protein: CASSLRVTGNTIYF.

The CDR3 region is CASSQATGSSGNTIYF. CDR3 bases: TGCGCCAGCAGCCAGGCCACAGGGAGCTCTGGAAACACCATATATTTT. The chain is built from TRBV4-3 and TRBJ1-3, with D perhaps matching TRBD1 (6 bases). Trimming pared 3 bases from V and 0 bases from J, leaving 12 bases between. The CDR3 length is 16 residues. Germline CDR1 is LGHNA and CDR2 is YSLEER.

The CDR3 sequence is CASTHTRNSNQPQHF. CDR3 nucleotide sequence: TGTGCCAGTACGCATACTCGTAATAGCAATCAGCCCCAGCATTTT. V usage is TRBV19 and J usage is TRBJ1-5; D ambiguous. Germline V gives CDR1 LNHDA, CDR2 SQIVND (reference sequence). V gave up 7 bases and J gave up 0 bases, with 13 bases separating them. The CDR3 length is 15 residues. Full variable domain (rest looked up from reference TRBV19 and TRBJ1-5): DGGITQSPKYLFRKEGQNVTLSCEQNLNHDAMYWYRQDPGQGLRLIYYSQIVNDFQKGDIAEGYSVSREKKESFPLTVTSAQKNPTAFYLCASTHTRNSNQPQHFGDGTRLSIL.

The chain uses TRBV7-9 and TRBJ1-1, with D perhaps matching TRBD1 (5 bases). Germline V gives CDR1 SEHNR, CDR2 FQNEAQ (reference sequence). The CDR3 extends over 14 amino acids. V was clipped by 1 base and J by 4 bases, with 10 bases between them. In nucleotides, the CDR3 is TGTGCCAGCAGCTTAGACTCAGGGATCACTGAAGCTTTCTTT. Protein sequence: CASSLDSGITEAFF.

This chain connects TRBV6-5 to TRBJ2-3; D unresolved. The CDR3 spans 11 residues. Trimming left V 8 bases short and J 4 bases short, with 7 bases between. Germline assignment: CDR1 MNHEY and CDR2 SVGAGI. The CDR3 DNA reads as TGTGCCAGCCAACGGGCAGATACGCAGTATTTT. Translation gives CASQRADTQYF.

The CDR3 spells CASSPMDRAGNTIYF. In DNA form, the CDR3 reads TGTGCCAGCAGCCCGATGGACAGAGCTGGAAACACCATATATTTT. The genes are TRBV9 and TRBJ1-3; the D gene is possibly TRBD1 (6 bases). The CDR3 spans 15 residues. Germline CDR1 SGDLS, CDR2 YYNGEE. V dropped 4 bases and J dropped 2 bases, with 13 bases sitting between them. Full variable domain (remainder filled in from reference TRBV9 and TRBJ1-3): DSGVTQTPKHLITATGQRVTLRCSPRSGDLSVYWYQQSLDQGLQFLIQYYNGEERAKGNILERFSAQQFPDLHSELNLSSLELGDSALYFCASSPMDRAGNTIYFGEGSWLTVV.

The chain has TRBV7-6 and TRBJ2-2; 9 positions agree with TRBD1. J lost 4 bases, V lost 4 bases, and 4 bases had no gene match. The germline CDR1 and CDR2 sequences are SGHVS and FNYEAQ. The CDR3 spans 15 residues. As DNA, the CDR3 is TGTGCCAGCAGCTCACAGGGGGCGAGCACCGGGGAGCTGTTTTTT. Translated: CASSSQGASTGELFF.

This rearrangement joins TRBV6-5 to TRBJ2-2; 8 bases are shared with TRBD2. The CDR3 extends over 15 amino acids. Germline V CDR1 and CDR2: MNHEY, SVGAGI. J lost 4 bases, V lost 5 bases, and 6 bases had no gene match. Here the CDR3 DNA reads TGTGCCAGCAGTAAGACTAGCGCGGGCACCGGGGAGCTGTTTTTT. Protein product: CASSKTSAGTGELFF.

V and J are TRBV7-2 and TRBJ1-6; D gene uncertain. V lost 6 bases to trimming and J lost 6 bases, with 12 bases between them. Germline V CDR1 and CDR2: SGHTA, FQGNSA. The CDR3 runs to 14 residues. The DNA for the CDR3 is TGTGCCAGCAGGCCAAGGGAGGGTAATTCACCCCTCCACTTT. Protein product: CASRPREGNSPLHF.